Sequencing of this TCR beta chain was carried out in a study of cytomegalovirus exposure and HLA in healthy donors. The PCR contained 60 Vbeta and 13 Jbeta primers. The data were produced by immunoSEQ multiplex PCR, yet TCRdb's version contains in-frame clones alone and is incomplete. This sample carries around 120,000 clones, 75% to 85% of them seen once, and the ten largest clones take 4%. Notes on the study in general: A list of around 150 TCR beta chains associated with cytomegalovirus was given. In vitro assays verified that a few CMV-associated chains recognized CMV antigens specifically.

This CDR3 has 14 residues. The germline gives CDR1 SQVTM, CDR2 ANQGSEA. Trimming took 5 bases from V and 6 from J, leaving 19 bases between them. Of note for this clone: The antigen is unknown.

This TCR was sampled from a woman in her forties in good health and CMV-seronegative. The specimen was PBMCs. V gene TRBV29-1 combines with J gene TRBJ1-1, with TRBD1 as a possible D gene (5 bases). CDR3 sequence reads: CSVHPTALVAEAFF. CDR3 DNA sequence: TGCAGCGTTCATCCGACAGCGCTGGTGGCTGAAGCTTTCTTT.